A selection of T cell receptor beta chains follows, all from one sample in a study of CD8+ T cells in alopecia areata. The table came from immunoSEQ multiplex PCR; TCRdb's copy has only in-frame clones and leaves some out. The sample has about 110,000 clones; roughly 60% are singletons. Sequencing was carried out using CD8+ T cells sorted from blood. These receptors were taken from a human donor in good health. Each CDR3 is given with its conserved first and last residue. D genes are given only for firm matches.

CASSGGRGTDTQYF,TRBJ2-3,TRBV28,TRBD2
CAWTHPGQVNYNEQFF,TRBJ2-1,TRBV30,TRBD1
CASSSKASSTDTQYF,TRBJ2-3,TRBV13,NA
CASSPVDSRWDTQYF,TRBJ2-3,TRBV28,NA
CASSQDLVYQPQHF,TRBJ1-5,TRBV4-2,NA
CASPGESYNSPLHF,TRBJ1-6,TRBV30,NA
CASARVAGLRETQYF,TRBJ2-5,TRBV6-6,TRBD2
CASTSRGGLEETQYF,TRBJ2-5,TRBV5-1,TRBD2
CASSLAASGGLQETQYF,TRBJ2-5,TRBV7-2,TRBD2
CASSLAGGNNSPLHF,TRBJ1-6,TRBV7-6,NA
CAWSLDSYEQYF,TRBJ2-7,TRBV30,NA
CASSPRYRVISYGYTF,TRBJ1-2,TRBV4-1,NA
CSVDGGVGAGELFF,TRBJ2-2,TRBV29-1,NA
CASSLGSKGARGNIQYF,TRBJ2-4,TRBV5-4,NA
CSVVGGGSSYEQYF,TRBJ2-7,TRBV29-1,NA
CASTGTGHMNTEAFF,TRBJ1-1,TRBV13,TRBD1
CASSKAADRGLRYEQYF,TRBJ2-7,TRBV21-1,NA
CASSEPTGGPYEQYF,TRBJ2-7,TRBV10-2,TRBD2
CASSLADGELFF,TRBJ2-2,TRBV4-2,NA
CATEKGNMNTEAFF,TRBJ1-1,TRBV7-9,NA
CASSTRDWPVEEQFF,TRBJ2-1,TRBV9,NA
CASSIAGQGSYEQYF,TRBJ2-7,TRBV19,TRBD1
CASSLGQQETQYF,TRBJ2-5,TRBV7-9,NA
CATSREGNRGRSEQYF,TRBJ2-7,TRBV15,NA
CSVAENTEAFF,TRBJ1-1,TRBV29-1,NA
CASSLVAPGNSPLHF,TRBJ1-6,TRBV7-9,NA
CAWEGGADEKLFF,TRBJ1-4,TRBV30,NA
CAISDGGPYGYTF,TRBJ1-2,TRBV10-3,NA
CASRSDSSGANVLTF,TRBJ2-6,TRBV6-1,NA